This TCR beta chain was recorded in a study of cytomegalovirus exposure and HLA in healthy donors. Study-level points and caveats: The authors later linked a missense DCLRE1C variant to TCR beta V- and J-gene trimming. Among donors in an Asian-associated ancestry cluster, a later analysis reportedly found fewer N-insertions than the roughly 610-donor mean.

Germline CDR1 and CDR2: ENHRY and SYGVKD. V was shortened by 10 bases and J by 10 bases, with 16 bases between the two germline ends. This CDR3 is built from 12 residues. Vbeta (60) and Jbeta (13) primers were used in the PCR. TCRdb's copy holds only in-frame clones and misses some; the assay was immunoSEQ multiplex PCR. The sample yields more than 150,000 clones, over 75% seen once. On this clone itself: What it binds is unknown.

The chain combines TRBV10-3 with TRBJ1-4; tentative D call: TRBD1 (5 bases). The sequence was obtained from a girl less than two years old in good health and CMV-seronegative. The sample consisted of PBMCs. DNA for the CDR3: TGTGCCACCACGGACGGGGGGGGAAAACTGTTTTTT. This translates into CATTDGGGKLFF.